These 5 T cell receptor beta chains share one sample of origin, sequenced in a study of esophageal squamous cell carcinoma under preoperative chemotherapy. Noted time point: before preoperative PTX-NDP chemotherapy. TCRdb reprocessed the PCR reads via MiXCR and lists one record per CDR3 protein. This sample has 10,000 to 15,000 distinct CDR3 sequences, with approximately 51% found just once. This material was acquired from a patient given preoperative chemotherapy. The receptors originated from a human donor with esophageal squamous cell carcinoma. The donor label of this sample is uncertain.

This clonotype was detected a few times. V and J are TRBV5-1 and TRBJ2-1; 15 bases match TRBD2. Germline loops: CDR1 SGHRS, CDR2 YFSETQ. With V trimmed by 0 bases and J by 9 bases, 13 bases remained unmatched. The CDR3 is 19 amino acids. The CDR3: CASSLVPIRTSGRASEQFF. For the CDR3, the DNA is TGCGCCAGCAGCTTGGTCCCAATTAGGACTAGCGGGAGGGCCTCTGAGCAGTTCTTC.

By its share, this clonotype is medium-sized. This chain links TRBV6-5 with TRBJ2-1, with D tentatively TRBD2 (6 bases). V dropped 1 base and J dropped 0 bases, with 10 bases sitting between them. Germline V gene lookup returns CDR1 MNHEY and CDR2 SVGAGI. This CDR3 has 16 residues. CDR3 region: CASSYFRGSSYNEQFF. The DNA for the CDR3 is TGTGCCAGCAGTTACTTCCGGGGGAGCTCCTACAATGAGCAGTTCTTC.

This clonotype was recorded at least ten times. V and J are TRBV12-3 or TRBV12-4 and TRBJ2-1; weak D call: TRBD2 (5 bases). The CDR3 is 16 residues long. The germline V and J ends were trimmed by 1 base and 10 bases, with 20 bases remaining between them. The CDR3 loop is CASSLECGQTGCEQFF. Here the CDR3 DNA reads TGTGCCAGCAGTTTAGAATGCGGTCAGACGGGATGCGAGCAGTTCTTC.

This clonotype was picked up one time. An end of the junction does not agree with germline; a read error may underlie this. The rearrangement uses TRBV6-1 and TRBJ2-1, with D tentatively TRBD1 (6 bases). CDR3 length: 13 amino acids. Germline-derived CDR1 and CDR2 are MNHNS and SASEGT. CDR3: CASHGLSYREQFF. The CDR3 coding sequence is TGTGCCAGCCACGGGTTATCCTACAGGGAGCAGTTTTTT.

This clonotype appeared a few times. The rearrangement links TRBV6-1 to TRBJ2-3; D ambiguous. The CDR3 extends over 11 amino acids. The V gene's germline CDR1 is MNHNS and CDR2 SASEGT. With 7 bases removed from V and 1 base from J, the gap between germline ends came to 3 bases. The CDR3 DNA reads TGTGCCAGCATTGGCACAGATACGCAGTATTTT. Residues: CASIGTDTQYF.